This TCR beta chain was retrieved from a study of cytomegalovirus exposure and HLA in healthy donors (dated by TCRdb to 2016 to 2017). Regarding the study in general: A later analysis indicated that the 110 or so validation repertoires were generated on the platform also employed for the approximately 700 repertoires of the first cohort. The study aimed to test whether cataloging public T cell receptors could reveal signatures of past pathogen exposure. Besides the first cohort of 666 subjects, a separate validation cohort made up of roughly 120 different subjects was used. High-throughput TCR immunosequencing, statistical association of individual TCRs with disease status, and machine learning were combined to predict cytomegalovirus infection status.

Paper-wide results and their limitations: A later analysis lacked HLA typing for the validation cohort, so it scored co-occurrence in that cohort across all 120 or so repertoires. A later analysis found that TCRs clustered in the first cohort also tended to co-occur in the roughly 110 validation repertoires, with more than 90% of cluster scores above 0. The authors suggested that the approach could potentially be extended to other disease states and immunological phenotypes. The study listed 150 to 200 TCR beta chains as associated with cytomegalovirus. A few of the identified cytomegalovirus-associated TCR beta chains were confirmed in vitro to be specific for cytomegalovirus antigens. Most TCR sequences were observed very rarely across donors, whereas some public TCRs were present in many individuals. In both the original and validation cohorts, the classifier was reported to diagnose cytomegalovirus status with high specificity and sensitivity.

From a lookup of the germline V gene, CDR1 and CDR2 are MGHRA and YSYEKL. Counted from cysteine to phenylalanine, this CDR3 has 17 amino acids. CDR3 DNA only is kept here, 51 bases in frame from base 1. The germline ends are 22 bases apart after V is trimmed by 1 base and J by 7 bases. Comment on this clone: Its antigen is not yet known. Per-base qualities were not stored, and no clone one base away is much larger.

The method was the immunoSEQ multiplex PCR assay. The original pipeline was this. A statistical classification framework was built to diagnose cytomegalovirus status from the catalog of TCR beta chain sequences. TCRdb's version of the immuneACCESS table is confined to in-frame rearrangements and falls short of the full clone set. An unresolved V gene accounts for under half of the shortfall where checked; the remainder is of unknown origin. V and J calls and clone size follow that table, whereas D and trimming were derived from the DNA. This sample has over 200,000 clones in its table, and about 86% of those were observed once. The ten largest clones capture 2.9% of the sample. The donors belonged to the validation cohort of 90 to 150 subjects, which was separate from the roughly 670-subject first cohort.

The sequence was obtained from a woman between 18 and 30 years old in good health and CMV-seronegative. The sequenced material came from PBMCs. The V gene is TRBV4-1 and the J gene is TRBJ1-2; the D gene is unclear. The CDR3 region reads CASSQVRSKALSGGYTF. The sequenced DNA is TGCGCCAGCAGCCAAGTCCGCTCCAAGGCGTTATCGGGTGGCTACACCTTC.